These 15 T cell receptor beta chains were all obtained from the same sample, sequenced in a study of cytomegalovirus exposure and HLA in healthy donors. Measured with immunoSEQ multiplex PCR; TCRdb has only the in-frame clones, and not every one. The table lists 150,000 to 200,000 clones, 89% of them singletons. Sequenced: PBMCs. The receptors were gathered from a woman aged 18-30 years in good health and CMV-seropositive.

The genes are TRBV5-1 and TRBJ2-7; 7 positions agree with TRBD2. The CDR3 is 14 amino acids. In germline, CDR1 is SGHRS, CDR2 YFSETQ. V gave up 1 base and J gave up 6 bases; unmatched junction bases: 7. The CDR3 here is CASSLSLGGTEQYF. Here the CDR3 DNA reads TGCGCCAGCAGCTTGTCGCTGGGAGGGACCGAGCAGTACTTC.

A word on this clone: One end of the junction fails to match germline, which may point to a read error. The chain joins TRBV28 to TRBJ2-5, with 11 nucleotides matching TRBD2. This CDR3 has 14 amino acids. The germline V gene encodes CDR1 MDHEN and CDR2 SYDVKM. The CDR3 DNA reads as TGTGCCAGCAATTTAGCGGGAGGGCCCGAGACCCAGTACTTC. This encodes CASNLAGGPETQYF.

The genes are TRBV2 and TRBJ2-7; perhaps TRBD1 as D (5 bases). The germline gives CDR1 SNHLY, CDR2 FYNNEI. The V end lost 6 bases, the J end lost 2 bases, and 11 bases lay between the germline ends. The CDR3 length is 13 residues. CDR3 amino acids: CASRYTDTYEQYF. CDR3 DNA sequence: TGTGCCAGCAGATACACGGACACCTACGAGCAGTACTTC.

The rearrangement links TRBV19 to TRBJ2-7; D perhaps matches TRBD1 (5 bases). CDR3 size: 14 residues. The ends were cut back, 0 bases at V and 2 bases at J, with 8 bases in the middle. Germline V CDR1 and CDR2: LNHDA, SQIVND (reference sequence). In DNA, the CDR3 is TGTGCCAGTAGTATAGACACCAGGGCCTACGAGCAGTACTTC. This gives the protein CASSIDTRAYEQYF.

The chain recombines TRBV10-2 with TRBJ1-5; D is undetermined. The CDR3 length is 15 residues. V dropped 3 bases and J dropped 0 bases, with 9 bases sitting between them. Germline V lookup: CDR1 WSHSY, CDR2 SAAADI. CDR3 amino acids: CASSDGRYSNQPQHF. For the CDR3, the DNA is TGCGCCAGCAGTGATGGCAGGTATAGCAATCAGCCCCAGCATTTT.

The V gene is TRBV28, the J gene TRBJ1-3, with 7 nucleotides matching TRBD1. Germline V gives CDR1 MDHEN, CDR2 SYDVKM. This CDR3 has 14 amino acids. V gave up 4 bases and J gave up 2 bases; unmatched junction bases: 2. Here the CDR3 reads CASSYTGAGNTIYF. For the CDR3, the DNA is TGTGCCAGCAGTTATACAGGGGCTGGAAACACCATATATTTT.

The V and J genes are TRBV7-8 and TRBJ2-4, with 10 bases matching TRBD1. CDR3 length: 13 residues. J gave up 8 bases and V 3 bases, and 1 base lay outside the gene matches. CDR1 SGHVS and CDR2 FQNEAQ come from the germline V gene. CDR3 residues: CASSFGTGDIQYF. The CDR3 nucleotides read TGTGCCAGCAGCTTTGGGACAGGGGACATTCAGTACTTC.

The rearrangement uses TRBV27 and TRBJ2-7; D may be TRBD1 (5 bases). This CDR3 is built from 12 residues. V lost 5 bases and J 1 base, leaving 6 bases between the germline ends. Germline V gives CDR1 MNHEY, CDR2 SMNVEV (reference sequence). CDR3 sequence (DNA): TGTGCCAGCAGTGACAGTTCCTACGAGCAGTACTTC. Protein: CASSDSSYEQYF.

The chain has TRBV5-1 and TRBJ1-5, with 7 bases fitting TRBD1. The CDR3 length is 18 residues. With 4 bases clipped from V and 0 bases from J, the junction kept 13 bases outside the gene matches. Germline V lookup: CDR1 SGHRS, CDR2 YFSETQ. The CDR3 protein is CASSPPRDSNYSNQPQHF. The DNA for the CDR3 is TGCGCCAGCAGCCCGCCCCGGGACAGCAATTATAGCAATCAGCCCCAGCATTTT.

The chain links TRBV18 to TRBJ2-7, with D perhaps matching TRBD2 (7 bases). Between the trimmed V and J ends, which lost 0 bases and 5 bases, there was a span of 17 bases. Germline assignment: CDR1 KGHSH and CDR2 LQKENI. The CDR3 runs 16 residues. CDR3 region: CASSPPNGGAADEQYF. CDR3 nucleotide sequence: TGTGCCAGCTCACCACCCAATGGGGGGGCGGCGGACGAGCAGTACTTC.

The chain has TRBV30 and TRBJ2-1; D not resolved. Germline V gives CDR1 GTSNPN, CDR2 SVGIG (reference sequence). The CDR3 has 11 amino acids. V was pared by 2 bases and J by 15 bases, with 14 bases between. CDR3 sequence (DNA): TGTGCCTGGAGTAGGCAACGAGGCCGGTTCTTC. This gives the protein CAWSRQRGRFF. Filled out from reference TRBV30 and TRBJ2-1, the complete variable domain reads SQTIHQWPATLVQPVGSPLSLECTVEGTSNPNLYWYRQAAGRGLQLLFYSVGIGQISSEVPQNLSASRPQDRQFILSSKKLLLSDSGFYLCAWSRQRGRFFGPGTRLTVL.

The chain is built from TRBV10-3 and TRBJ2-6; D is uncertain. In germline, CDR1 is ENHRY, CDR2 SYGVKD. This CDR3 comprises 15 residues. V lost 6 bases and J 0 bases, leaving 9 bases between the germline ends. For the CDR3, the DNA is TGTGCCATCAGCCCGGAGCCCTCTGGGGCCAACGTCCTGACTTTC. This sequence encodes CAISPEPSGANVLTF.

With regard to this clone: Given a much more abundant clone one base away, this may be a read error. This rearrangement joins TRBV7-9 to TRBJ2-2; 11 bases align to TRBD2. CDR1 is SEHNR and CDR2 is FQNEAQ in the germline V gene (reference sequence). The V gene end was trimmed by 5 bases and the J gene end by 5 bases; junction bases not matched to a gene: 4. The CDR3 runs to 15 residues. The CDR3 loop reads CASSPGTSGTGELFF. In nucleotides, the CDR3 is TGTGCCAGCAGCCCCGGGACTAGCGGAACCGGGGAGCTGTTTTTT.

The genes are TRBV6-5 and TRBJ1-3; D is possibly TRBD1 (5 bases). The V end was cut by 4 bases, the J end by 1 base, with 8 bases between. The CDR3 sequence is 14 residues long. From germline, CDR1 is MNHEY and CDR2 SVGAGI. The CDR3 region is CASSFGGSGNTIYF. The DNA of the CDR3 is TGTGCCAGCAGTTTCGGGGGTTCTGGAAACACCATATATTTT.

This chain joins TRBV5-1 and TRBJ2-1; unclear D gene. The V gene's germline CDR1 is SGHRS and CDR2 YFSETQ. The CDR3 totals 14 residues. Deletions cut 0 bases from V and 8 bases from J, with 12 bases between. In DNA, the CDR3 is TGCGCCAGCAGCTTGGACCCGAACTTGGATGAGCAGTTCTTC. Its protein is CASSLDPNLDEQFF.